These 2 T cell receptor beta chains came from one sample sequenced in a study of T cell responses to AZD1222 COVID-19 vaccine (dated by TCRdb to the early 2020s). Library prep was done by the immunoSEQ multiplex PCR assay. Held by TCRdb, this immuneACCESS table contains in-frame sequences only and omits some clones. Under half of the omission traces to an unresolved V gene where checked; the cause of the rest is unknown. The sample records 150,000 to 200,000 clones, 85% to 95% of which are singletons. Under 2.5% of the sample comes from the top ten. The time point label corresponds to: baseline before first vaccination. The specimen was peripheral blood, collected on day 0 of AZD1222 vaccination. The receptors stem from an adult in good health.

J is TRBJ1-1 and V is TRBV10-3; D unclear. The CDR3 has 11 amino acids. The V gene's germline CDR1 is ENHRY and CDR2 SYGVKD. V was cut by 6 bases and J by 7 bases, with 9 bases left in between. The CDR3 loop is CAIRGSHEAFF. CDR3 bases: TGTGCCATCAGGGGCAGCCATGAAGCTTTCTTT.

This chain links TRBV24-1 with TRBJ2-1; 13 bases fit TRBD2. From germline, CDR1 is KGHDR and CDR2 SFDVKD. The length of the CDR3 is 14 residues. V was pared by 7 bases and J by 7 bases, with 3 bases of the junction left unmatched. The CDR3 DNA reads TGTGCCACCAGCGGGACTAGCGGGATGAATGAGCAGTTCTTC. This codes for CATSGTSGMNEQFF.